The sequence of this T cell receptor (beta chain) was determined in a study of identical twins. General observations from the study: Within cord blood, abundant beta clonotypes carried fewer insertions, but memory repertoires showed no such trend.

Each donor was a healthy Caucasian. TCRdb passed the 5' RACE reads through MiXCR, listing each CDR3 protein once. The top ten hold about 5.6% of the sample, which has 200,000 to 250,000 distinct CDR3 sequences, around 7.6% seen once. This clonotype was detected many times. The antigen is unknown. Germline values: CDR1 SGHRS, CDR2 YFSETQ. The CDR3 has 15 amino acids. Trimming cost V 4 bases and J 4 bases, with 17 bases left between them. The same data also contributed to another study, on yellow fever vaccine responses in identical twins.

The receptor's source is a woman aged 18-29 years in good health. Sequencing was done on a sample of CD8+ T cells sorted from blood. The V gene is TRBV5-1, the J gene TRBJ2-5; D gene ambiguous. CDR3 DNA: TGCGCCAGCAGCCAATCCTTTGTGGGTGGAGAGACCCAGTACTTC. Amino acid sequence: CASSQSFVGGETQYF. Complete variable domain (other parts from reference TRBV5-1 and TRBJ2-5): KAGVTQTPRYLIKTRGQQVTLSCSPISGHRSVSWYQQTPGQGLQFLFEYFSETQRNKGNFPGRFSGRQFSNSRSEMNVSTLELGDSALYLCASSQSFVGGETQYFGPGTRLLVL.